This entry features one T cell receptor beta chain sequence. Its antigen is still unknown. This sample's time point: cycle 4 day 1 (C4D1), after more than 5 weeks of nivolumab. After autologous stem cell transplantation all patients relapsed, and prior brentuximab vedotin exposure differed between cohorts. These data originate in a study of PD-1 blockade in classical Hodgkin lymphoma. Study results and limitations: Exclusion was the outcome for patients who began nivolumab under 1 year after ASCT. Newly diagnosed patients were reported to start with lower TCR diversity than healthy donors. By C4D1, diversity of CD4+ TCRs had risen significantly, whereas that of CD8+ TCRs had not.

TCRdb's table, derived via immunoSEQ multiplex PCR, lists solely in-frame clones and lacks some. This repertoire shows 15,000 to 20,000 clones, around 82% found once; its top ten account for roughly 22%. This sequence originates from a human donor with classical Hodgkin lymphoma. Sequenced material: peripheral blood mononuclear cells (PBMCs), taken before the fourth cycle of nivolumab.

The CDR3 DNA reads as TGCGCCAGCAGCGGGGACTTAACACCGAATTCACCCCTCCACTTT. Residues: CASSGDLTPNSPLHF. The gene calls are TRBV5-1 and TRBJ1-6, with D possibly TRBD1 on 5 matching bases. Germline V gene lookup returns CDR1 SGHRS and CDR2 YFSETQ. Trimming pared 4 bases from V and 7 bases from J, leaving 15 bases between. The CDR3 has 15 amino acids. Supplemented by reference TRBV5-1 and TRBJ1-6, the full variable domain reads KAGVTQTPRYLIKTRGQQVTLSCSPISGHRSVSWYQQTPGQGLQFLFEYFSETQRNKGNFPGRFSGRQFSNSRSEMNVSTLELGDSALYLCASSGDLTPNSPLHFGNGTRLTVT.